This TCR beta chain was documented in a study of shared clonotypes between healthy human individuals. An assay was performed, and its level was deep. Libraries were prepared by immunoSEQ multiplex PCR; TCRdb keeps only in-frame clonotypes and omits some of them. The sample records roughly 1 million clones, roughly 70% being singletons. V lost 1 base, J lost 5 bases, and 9 bases lay in between. The CDR3 is 13 amino acids. Germline V CDR1 and CDR2: SGHVS, FQNEAQ. The sample comprised memory CD4+ T cells sorted from blood. Subset noted: CD45RA-negative fraction. The source of this sequence is a man aged 18 to 30 in good health. The V call is TRBV7-8, the J call TRBJ2-7; D is uncertain. The CDR3 DNA reads as TGTGCCAGCAGCTTAGGCAACAGTGACGAGCAGTACTTC. This sequence encodes CASSLGNSDEQYF.